The 28 T cell receptor beta chains in this list originate from one sample, sequenced in a study of OX40 agonist ivuxolimab in advanced cancers. Profiling relied on immunoSEQ multiplex PCR, and the TCRdb table lists in-frame clones only, not all of them. The sample carries some 35,000 clones, approximately 89% recorded once. This sample comprised CD4+ or CD8+ T cells sorted from blood, obtained in a trial of the OX40 agonist ivuxolimab. These receptor sequences come from an adult with an advanced solid tumor such as melanoma, head and neck, liver or kidney cancer.

The V gene is TRBV29-1, the J gene TRBJ2-7; TRBD2 matches 7 bases. V gave up 7 bases and J gave up 2 bases; unmatched junction bases: 8. Germline assignment: CDR1 SQVTM and CDR2 ANQGSEA. The CDR3 contains 13 residues. In DNA form, the CDR3 reads TGCAGCGCATGCGGGGGACCCCCCTACGAGCAGTACTTC. It codes for CSACGGPPYEQYF.

The chain links TRBV30 to TRBJ2-5, with D perhaps TRBD2 (7 bases). The CDR3 length is 14 residues. CDR1 and CDR2 from the germline V gene are GTSNPN and SVGIG (reference sequence). The V and J ends lost 4 bases and 2 bases respectively, with 14 bases between them. As DNA, the CDR3 is TGTGCCTGGACCGTAGGGGGGGAACAAGAGACCCAGTACTTC. Protein product: CAWTVGGEQETQYF.

The rearrangement joins TRBV23-1 to TRBJ1-3; D is unclear. TRBV23-1 is given ORF status, its function remaining uncertain. Trimming removed 6 bases at V and 4 bases at J, with 22 bases between. The CDR3 is 17 amino acids. The CDR3 coding sequence is TGCGCCAGCAGACCCCGCCGTTGTTTTTATTACGGAAACACCATATATTTT. Protein: CASRPRRCFYYGNTIYF.

The chain joins TRBV7-9 to TRBJ1-1, with 7 bases aligning to TRBD1. Germline assignment: CDR1 SEHNR and CDR2 FQNEAQ (reference sequence). V was clipped by 5 bases and J by 1 base; unmatched bases: 4. The CDR3 runs 14 residues. The CDR3: CASSARQGNTEAFF. CDR3 DNA sequence: TGTGCCAGCAGCGCCCGACAGGGGAACACTGAAGCTTTCTTT. Looking up the rest from reference TRBV7-9 and TRBJ1-1 gives the full variable domain: DTGVSQNPRHKITKRGQNVTFRCDPISEHNRLYWYRQTLGQGPEFLTYFQNEAQLEKSRLLSDRFSAERPKGSFSTLEIQRTEQGDSAMYLCASSARQGNTEAFFGQGTRLTVV.

This clone occurred a few times. The chain carries TRBV27 and TRBJ1-6; D gene unclear. Germline loops: CDR1 MNHEY, CDR2 SMNVEV (reference sequence). Deletions cut 5 bases from V and 6 bases from J, with 11 bases between. The CDR3 covers 14 residues. CDR3 DNA sequence: TGTGCCAGCAGTGGAACTCAACTTAATTCACCCCTCCACTTT. Its protein is CASSGTQLNSPLHF.

The chain has TRBV5-6 and TRBJ2-2; 8 positions match TRBD2. After removal of 4 bases from V and 4 bases from J, the junction contained 9 bases not matched to a gene. The CDR3 length is 16 residues. Germline V gene sequence: CDR1 SGHDT, CDR2 YYEEEE. This CDR3 reads CASSPPSGSGTGELFF. The CDR3 nucleotides read TGTGCCAGCAGCCCCCCCAGCGGGAGTGGCACCGGGGAGCTGTTTTTT.

The CDR3 nucleotides are TGTGCCAGCTTAGACAGGGGGGCCTACAATGAGCAGTTCTTC. Translated, it gives CASLDRGAYNEQFF. This chain joins TRBV28 and TRBJ2-1; TRBD1 agrees at 9 bases. V shed 8 bases and J 2 bases; nucleotides not matched to a gene: 4. There are 14 residues in the CDR3. The germline CDR1 and CDR2 sequences are MDHEN and SYDVKM.

The rearrangement links TRBV21-1 to TRBJ1-2. TRBV21-1 is deemed a pseudogene. The CDR3 length is 12 residues. In DNA form, the CDR3 reads TGTGCCAGCAGCATTGGGGGCTATGGCTACACCTTC. Its translation is CASSIGGYGYTF.

There are a few counts of this clone. V usage is TRBV7-8 and J usage is TRBJ2-1; the D is unclear. This CDR3 has 13 residues. The V end was cut by 5 bases, the J end by 8 bases, with 13 bases between. Germline V CDR1 and CDR2: SGHVS, FQNEAQ. CDR3 loop: CASSPPKLDEQFF. The CDR3 DNA is TGTGCCAGCAGCCCGCCTAAGCTCGATGAGCAGTTCTTC. Filled out from reference TRBV7-8 and TRBJ2-1, the complete variable domain reads GAGVSQSPRYKVAKRGQDVALRCDPISGHVSLFWYQQALGQGPEFLTYFQNEAQLDKSGLPSDRFFAERPEGSVSTLKIQRTQQEDSAVYLCASSPPKLDEQFFGPGTRLTVL.

The chain employs TRBV7-6 and TRBJ2-2; D gene ambiguous. Germline V gives CDR1 SGHVS, CDR2 FNYEAQ. The CDR3 consists of 14 residues. Trimming stripped 1 base from V and 6 bases from J, with 9 bases between. CDR3 region: CASSLVLTSGELFF. The CDR3 DNA follows: TGTGCCAGCAGCTTAGTACTCACCTCCGGGGAGCTGTTTTTT.

J is TRBJ2-2 and V is TRBV5-4, with 8 bases that match TRBD2. V was clipped by 4 bases and J by 4 bases; unmatched bases: 9. Germline CDR1 and CDR2: SGHNT and YYREEE (reference sequence). CDR3 size: 16 residues. CDR3 in amino acids: CASSPKTSAVTGELFF. CDR3 nucleotides: TGTGCCAGCAGCCCGAAGACTAGCGCAGTCACCGGGGAGCTGTTTTTT.

The V gene is TRBV5-1, the J gene TRBJ2-5; no clear D. The CDR3 sequence is 13 residues long. V gave up 2 bases and J gave up 5 bases, with 10 bases separating them. The V gene's germline CDR1 is SGHRS and CDR2 YFSETQ. CDR3: CASSFTAAETQYF. CDR3 DNA sequence: TGCGCCAGCAGCTTCACGGCAGCTGAGACCCAGTACTTC. Filled out from reference TRBV5-1 and TRBJ2-5, the complete variable domain reads KAGVTQTPRYLIKTRGQQVTLSCSPISGHRSVSWYQQTPGQGLQFLFEYFSETQRNKGNFPGRFSGRQFSNSRSEMNVSTLELGDSALYLCASSFTAAETQYFGPGTRLLVL.

The gene calls are TRBV29-1 and TRBJ2-1, with D hard to call. Germline values: CDR1 SQVTM, CDR2 ANQGSEA. This CDR3 spans 14 amino acids. With 3 bases removed from V and 7 bases from J, the gap between germline ends came to 16 bases. DNA for the CDR3: TGCAGCGTTGACTTCTTTAGTTCGGGTAATGAGCAGTTCTTC. This translates into CSVDFFSSGNEQFF.

This chain joins TRBV6-1 and TRBJ1-3; 9 bases line up with TRBD1. V lost 6 bases, J lost 0 bases, and 3 bases stayed unmatched. Per the germline V gene, CDR1 is MNHNS and CDR2 is SASEGT. CDR3 size: 15 residues. The CDR3 loop is CASRDRGGSGNTIYF. CDR3 bases: TGTGCCAGCAGGGACAGGGGAGGCTCTGGAAACACCATATATTTT.

The rearrangement joins TRBV7-2 to TRBJ1-4; TRBD1 agrees at 7 bases. V gave up 3 bases and J gave up 0 bases; unmatched junction bases: 10. Germline V gives CDR1 SGHTA, CDR2 FQGNSA. The CDR3 sequence is 18 residues long. The CDR3 region is CASSFHRTGDATNEKLFF. The CDR3 coding sequence is TGTGCCAGCAGCTTCCACCGGACAGGCGACGCAACTAATGAAAAACTGTTTTTT. Drawing the rest from reference TRBV7-2 and TRBJ1-4, the complete variable domain is GAGVSQSPSNKVTEKGKDVELRCDPISGHTALYWYRQSLGQGLEFLIYFQGNSAPDKSGLPSDRFSAERTGGSVSTLTIQRTQQEDSAVYLCASSFHRTGDATNEKLFFGSGTQLSVL.

The rearrangement joins TRBV2 to TRBJ1-5; D unresolved. The CDR3 is made up of 12 amino acids. Germline CDR1 and CDR2: SNHLY and FYNNEI. Trimming left V 6 bases short and J 6 bases short, with 9 bases between. As DNA, the CDR3 is TGTGCCAGCAGACCCGAGGTTCAGCCCCAGCATTTT. Encoded protein: CASRPEVQPQHF.

This clone showed up just a few times. The chain joins TRBV27 to TRBJ1-5; D might be TRBD1 (6 bases). Trimming shortened V by 1 base and J by 4 bases, and 14 bases separated the two germline ends. The CDR3 runs 16 residues. In germline, CDR1 is MNHEY, CDR2 SMNVEV (reference sequence). The CDR3 protein is CASSLYPPQGNQPQHF. In DNA form, the CDR3 reads TGTGCCAGCAGTTTATACCCGCCCCAGGGGAATCAGCCCCAGCATTTT.

The chain uses TRBV18 and TRBJ1-4; possible D gene TRBD1, 6 bases. The CDR3 runs to 11 residues. Germline V gene data show CDR1 as KGHSH and CDR2 as LQKENI. Deletions cut 6 bases from V and 8 bases from J, with 7 bases between. CDR3 region: CASSTGEKLFF. CDR3 DNA: TGTGCCAGCTCTACAGGGGAAAAACTGTTTTTT. The full variable domain, with the rest looked up from reference TRBV18 and TRBJ1-4, is NAGVMQNPRHLVRRRGQEARLRCSPMKGHSHVYWYRQLPEEGLKFMVYLQKENIIDESGMPKERFSAEFPKEGPSILRIQQVVRGDSAAYFCASSTGEKLFFGSGTQLSVL.

This clone was counted a few times. This chain uses TRBV27 with TRBJ2-2, with D possibly matching TRBD2 (6 bases). Per the germline V gene, CDR1 is MNHEY and CDR2 is SMNVEV (reference sequence). The CDR3 runs to 13 residues. Trimming cost V 3 bases and J 6 bases, with 8 bases left between them. The CDR3 DNA reads TGTGCCAGCAGTTTCGGGACTTCCGGGGAGCTGTTTTTT. This translates into CASSFGTSGELFF.

The V gene is TRBV14, the J gene TRBJ2-7, with 7 nucleotides matching TRBD2. This CDR3 spans 14 amino acids. Germline V lookup: CDR1 SGHDN, CDR2 FVKESK. Losses at the gene ends were 9 bases for V and 0 bases for J; bases not matched to a gene: 8. DNA for the CDR3: TGTGCCAGTGGGGGGGGGTTCCCCTCCTACGAGCAGTACTTC. Residues: CASGGGFPSYEQYF.

The V call is TRBV19, the J call TRBJ2-7; TRBD2 matches at 10 bases. The CDR3 extends over 17 amino acids. CDR1 and CDR2 (germline): LNHDA, SQIVND (reference sequence). Germline trimming cut 7 bases from V and 6 bases from J; bases unmatched to any gene: 18. The CDR3 region is CASTPRGLAGDLLEQYF. The CDR3 nucleotides are TGTGCCAGTACCCCAAGGGGGCTAGCGGGAGACCTACTCGAGCAGTACTTC.

The chain is built from TRBV5-1 and TRBJ2-1; 11 bases align to TRBD1. Germline lookup yields CDR1 SGHRS and CDR2 YFSETQ. This CDR3 has 14 residues. Trimming at V came to 4 bases and at J to 6 bases, leaving 3 bases not matched to a gene. The CDR3 sequence: CASSGGTGGNEQFF. In nucleotides, the CDR3 is TGCGCCAGCAGCGGCGGGACAGGGGGCAATGAGCAGTTCTTC.

The rearrangement uses TRBV19 and TRBJ2-1, with a tentative D call TRBD1 (5 bases). Trimming pared 6 bases from V and 6 bases from J, leaving 18 bases between. This CDR3 is 15 amino acids long. Germline V CDR1 and CDR2: LNHDA, SQIVND (reference sequence). The CDR3 loop is CASSYRPRTGNEQFF. In DNA, the CDR3 is TGTGCCAGTAGCTACAGGCCCCGTACCGGCAATGAGCAGTTCTTC.

The V and J genes are TRBV7-9 and TRBJ1-4; no definite D call. CDR3 length: 14 amino acids. CDR1 and CDR2 (germline): SEHNR, FQNEAQ (reference sequence). Trimming cost V 3 bases and J 0 bases, with 5 bases left between them. CDR3 sequence reads: CASSFTATNEKLFF. DNA for the CDR3: TGTGCCAGCAGCTTTACCGCAACTAATGAAAAACTGTTTTTT.

The chain is built from TRBV30 and TRBJ2-2; D is ambiguous. The CDR3 length is 13 residues. CDR1 and CDR2 from the germline V gene are GTSNPN and SVGIG (reference sequence). Trimming left V 1 base short and J 1 base short, with 4 bases between. CDR3 loop: CAWSDKNTGELFF. CDR3 nucleotide sequence: TGTGCCTGGAGTGATAAGAACACCGGGGAGCTGTTTTTT.

This chain connects TRBV27 to TRBJ1-5; D is perhaps TRBD1 (5 bases). CDR3 size: 15 residues. Trimming pared 6 bases from V and 7 bases from J, leaving 19 bases between. The V gene's germline CDR1 is MNHEY and CDR2 SMNVEV (reference sequence). CDR3 DNA: TGTGCCAGCAGCGAAGGCGGACATTTCCCCCAGCCCCAGCATTTT. Translation: CASSEGGHFPQPQHF.

This clone was found once. The V call is TRBV28, the J call TRBJ1-3, with a tentative D call TRBD1 (5 bases). Germline CDR1 is MDHEN and CDR2 is SYDVKM. Trimming took 11 bases from V and 2 from J, leaving 10 bases between them. This CDR3 region has 12 residues. CDR3 nucleotide sequence: TGTGCCTCTCAGGGACCTGGAAACACCATATATTTT. It specifies CASQGPGNTIYF.

The chain uses TRBV7-3 and TRBJ2-2, with D possibly TRBD2 on 6 matching bases. This CDR3 comprises 16 residues. The germline gives CDR1 SGHTA, CDR2 FQGTGA. The V gene lost 2 bases and the J gene lost 4 bases, with 14 bases spanning the gap. The CDR3 reads CASSLGGTLSTGELFF. CDR3 nucleotides: TGTGCCAGCAGCTTAGGCGGGACTTTATCCACCGGGGAGCTGTTTTTT.